A selection of T cell receptor beta chains follows, all from one sample in a study of cytomegalovirus exposure and HLA in healthy donors. Repertoires were generated with immunoSEQ multiplex PCR, while TCRdb's copy carries only in-frame clones and drops some. This table holds 90,000 or so clones, 65% to 80% found once. The sample taken for sequencing was PBMCs. The receptors originated from a woman between 45 and 65 years old in good health and CMV-seropositive. CDR3s include the opening cysteine and the closing phenylalanine or tryptophan. The D gene is left open where the match is weak. The size entry is marked missing in some rows and otherwise reads once, few, many or a size class.

cdr3_nt | cdr3_aa | j_call | d_call | clone_size | v_call
TGCGCCAGCAGCCATCCCGGGACAGGGAACACTGAAGCTTTCTTT | CASSHPGTGNTEAFF | TRBJ1-1 | TRBD1 | - | TRBV4-1
TGTGCCAGCAGTTACGTTGTTGGGCCCCACTACGAGCAGTACTTC | CASSYVVGPHYEQYF | TRBJ2-7 | - | few | TRBV6-5
TGTGCCAGCATGAGCTTTGAGCAGTTCTTC | CASMSFEQFF | TRBJ2-1 | - | - | TRBV6-1
TGTGCCAGCAGCCTCGGTTCCTCGGAGGGCTACACCTTC | CASSLGSSEGYTF | TRBJ1-2 | - | - | TRBV5-6
TGCGCCAGCAGCTTGAACACAGGGGGAACCACCGGGGAGCTGTTTTTT | CASSLNTGGTTGELFF | TRBJ2-2 | TRBD1 | - | TRBV5-1
TGTGCCAGCAGTTCCGAACTACAGGGGCCGAACACTGAAGCTTTCTTT | CASSSELQGPNTEAFF | TRBJ1-1 | TRBD1 | - | TRBV27
TGTGCCAGCAGTTACGGCGACAGGGCTACAGATACGCAGTATTTT | CASSYGDRATDTQYF | TRBJ2-3 | TRBD1 | - | TRBV6-5
TGTGCTAGCAGGGTACTAGCGGGAGGGCAACTACAAGGGACCCAGTACTTC | CASRVLAGGQLQGTQYF | TRBJ2-5 | TRBD2 | - | TRBV2
TGTGCCAGCAGCTATGGGACAGGGAGTTATCAGCCCCAGCATTTT | CASSYGTGSYQPQHF | TRBJ1-5 | TRBD1 | once | TRBV5-6
TGCGCCAGCAGCCGAAATCCGGGACTAGCGGCCCAGATCTCCGGCAATGAGCAGTTCTTC | CASSRNPGLAAQISGNEQFF | TRBJ2-1 | TRBD2 | - | TRBV4-1
TGTGCCAGCAGCCATGCTACGGGCGGGGTGGGCTACGAGCAGTACTTC | CASSHATGGVGYEQYF | TRBJ2-7 | - | - | TRBV5-6
TGTGCCAGCAGAGCCGGGACACCCTACAATGAGCAGTTCTTC | CASRAGTPYNEQFF | TRBJ2-1 | - | - | TRBV2
TGTGCCAGCAGCGGTTTGGGAGCTATTGGCTACACCTTC | CASSGLGAIGYTF | TRBJ1-2 | - | once | TRBV7-8
TGTGCCAGTAGCCCAGGGACCGGGGGGACCAATGAGCAGTTCTTC | CASSPGTGGTNEQFF | TRBJ2-1 | TRBD2 | once | TRBV19
TGTGCCACCCGGGTCGGGGGGCTCTACGAGCAGTACTTC | CATRVGGLYEQYF | TRBJ2-7 | - | - | TRBV27
TGTGCCAGCAATCCAATCCCCATGGAGACCCAGTACTTC | CASNPIPMETQYF | TRBJ2-5 | - | - | TRBV6-6
TGTGCCAGCAGCGTAGACAGTTCTAATGAAAAACTGTTTTTT | CASSVDSSNEKLFF | TRBJ1-4 | - | - | TRBV9
TGTGCCAGCAGTATCCTCCTCGGAGGCTTCACTGAAGCTTTCTTT | CASSILLGGFTEAFF | TRBJ1-1 | - | - | TRBV28
TGTGCCAGCAGGACAGGCTCCTACGAGCAGTACTTC | CASRTGSYEQYF | TRBJ2-7 | - | - | TRBV6-6
TGCGCCAGCACCGCACAGGGTTTCGGGTACGAGCAGTACTTC | CASTAQGFGYEQYF | TRBJ2-7 | - | - | TRBV5-1
TGTGCCAGCAGCTGGGGGACAGGGACCTACGAGCAGTACTTC | CASSWGTGTYEQYF | TRBJ2-7 | TRBD1 | - | TRBV5-6
TGCAGCGTTGAAGTTAGCTCTGGGGCCAACGTCCTGACTTTC | CSVEVSSGANVLTF | TRBJ2-6 | - | few | TRBV29-1
TGTGCCAGCAGTCTCTTTGGACTAGCGGGATTAAACATTCAGTACTTC | CASSLFGLAGLNIQYF | TRBJ2-4 | TRBD2 | - | TRBV28
TGCGCCACCCTACAGGGGGTTCGTGAAAAACTGTTTTTT | CATLQGVREKLFF | TRBJ1-4 | TRBD1 | - | TRBV10-2
TGTGCCATCAGTGATTCAAGGACAGGGATCCAAGAGACCCAGTACTTC | CAISDSRTGIQETQYF | TRBJ2-5 | TRBD1 | - | TRBV10-3
TGCGCCAGCCGAGGGACTTTGCGGAACACTGAAGCTTTCTTT | CASRGTLRNTEAFF | TRBJ1-1 | - | - | TRBV4-3
TGTGCCAGCAGCCACGCCGGTAGTGGTGGTTCACCCCTCCACTTT | CASSHAGSGGSPLHF | TRBJ1-6 | - | once | TRBV4-1
TGTGCCAGCAGTTACAGGGGGGACAATGAGCAGTTCTTC | CASSYRGDNEQFF | TRBJ2-1 | TRBD1 | - | TRBV2
TGTGCCAGCAGCCTGACAGGGTCTGCGCCCCAGCATTTT | CASSLTGSAPQHF | TRBJ1-5 | TRBD1 | - | TRBV14